The rows below give T cell receptor beta chains drawn from one sample of a study of technical replicates of blood from a few donors. Sequenced by immunoSEQ multiplex PCR; TCRdb stores in-frame clones only, minus some. The table records approximately 80,000 clones, 90% to 95% of them present only once. Sequenced input: T cells isolated from PBMCs. The source of these receptors is a human donor in good health. Both conserved end residues are part of each CDR3. D genes are given only for firm matches. Where a row states a size, it is once, few, many or the class of an expanded clone; other rows omit it.

CASSTIGQGLASGNTIYF TGTGCCAGCAGTACTATCGGACAGGGCCTCGCCTCTGGAAACACCATATATTTT TRBD1 NA TRBJ1-3 18 TRBV28
CASSPVAGNTGELFF TGTGCCAGCAGCCCGGTGGCAGGGAATACCGGGGAGCTGTTTTTT NA once TRBJ2-2 15 TRBV9
CASSLSQLQGNQPQHF TGCGCCAGCAGCTTGTCCCAATTACAGGGCAATCAGCCCCAGCATTTT NA NA TRBJ1-5 16 TRBV5-1
CASPGPLSGELFF TGTGCCAGTCCAGGGCCGTTGTCCGGGGAGCTGTTTTTT NA NA TRBJ2-2 13 TRBV19
CASRLAGDTDTQYF TGTGCCAGCAGACTAGCGGGGGACACAGATACGCAGTATTTT TRBD2 NA TRBJ2-3 14 TRBV6-4
CASSPPFGGNTIYF TGTGCCAGCAGCCCCCCCTTTGGCGGAAACACCATATATTTT NA NA TRBJ1-3 14 TRBV11-3
CASSLDRREWGHSEQFF TGTGCCAGCAGCTTAGATCGGCGGGAGTGGGGTCACAGTGAGCAGTTCTTC TRBD2 NA TRBJ2-1 17 TRBV7-8
CASSSDRMNTEAFF TGTGCCAGCAGCTCCGACAGGATGAACACTGAAGCTTTCTTT NA NA TRBJ1-1 14 TRBV5-5
CASSLTSGNYTGELFF TGTGCCAGCAGCCTTACTAGCGGGAATTACACCGGGGAGCTGTTTTTT TRBD2 NA TRBJ2-2 16 TRBV11-2
CASSIVGGGQTDGYTF TGTGCCAGTAGTATAGTTGGGGGGGGCCAAACTGATGGCTACACCTTC NA NA TRBJ1-2 16 TRBV19
CASSSLKTDRFWSGNTIYF TGTGCCAGCAGCTCCCTCAAAACCGACAGGTTTTGGTCTGGAAACACCATATATTTT NA NA TRBJ1-3 19 TRBV11-2
CASSPGIFFQETQYF TGTGCCAGCTCACCGGGGATCTTCTTCCAAGAGACCCAGTACTTC NA NA TRBJ2-5 15 TRBV6-5
CAWSVVGQGASGYTF TGTGCCTGGAGTGTTGTAGGGCAGGGGGCGTCTGGCTACACCTTC TRBD1 NA TRBJ1-2 15 TRBV30
CASSLGGSRSTDTQYF TGTGCCAGCAGCTTAGGAGGGTCTAGGAGCACAGATACGCAGTATTTT NA NA TRBJ2-3 16 TRBV7-2
CASSSPQGGGTDTQYF TGTGCCAGCAGCAGTCCGCAGGGGGGCGGCACAGATACGCAGTATTTT NA NA TRBJ2-3 16 TRBV11-3
CASSGQSYEQYF TGTGCCAGCAGTGGACAGTCCTACGAGCAGTACTTC NA NA TRBJ2-7 12 TRBV2
CASSSRDRGRNTEAFF TGTGCCAGTAGTAGCCGGGACAGGGGAAGGAACACTGAAGCTTTCTTT TRBD1 few TRBJ1-1 16 TRBV19
CAISDSGLAANTGELFF TGTGCCATCAGTGACTCGGGACTAGCGGCGAACACCGGGGAGCTGTTTTTT TRBD2 NA TRBJ2-2 17 TRBV10-3
CASSRGQLNTEAFF TGTGCCAGCAGTAGGGGACAGTTGAACACTGAAGCTTTCTTT TRBD1 once TRBJ1-1 14 TRBV25-1
CASSFLRYGYTF TGTGCCAGCAGTTTCCTACGCTATGGCTACACCTTC NA NA TRBJ1-2 12 TRBV28
CSFLGGAGAGGPITDTQYF TGCAGCTTCTTGGGGGGGGCAGGAGCGGGAGGGCCTATTACAGATACGCAGTATTTT TRBD2 NA TRBJ2-3 19 TRBV29-1
CASSLSHSGGGETQYF TGTGCCAGCAGTTTATCCCATAGCGGGGGGGGAGAGACCCAGTACTTC TRBD2 NA TRBJ2-5 16 TRBV7-3
CSATWGDRGLNEQFF TGCAGCGCCACCTGGGGGGACAGGGGACTCAATGAGCAGTTCTTC TRBD1 NA TRBJ2-1 15 TRBV29-1
CASSIPSGTRIDNEQFF TGTGCCAGCAGTATTCCTTCCGGGACACGAATAGACAATGAGCAGTTCTTC NA NA TRBJ2-1 17 TRBV28
CASTSADTQYF TGTGCCAGTACTAGCGCAGATACGCAGTATTTT TRBD2 NA TRBJ2-3 11 TRBV2
CASSLALGLAGEYQETQYF TGTGCCAGCAGCTTAGCGCTCGGACTAGCGGGGGAGTACCAAGAGACCCAGTACTTC TRBD2 NA TRBJ2-5 19 TRBV7-2
CASSLVVAGMTDTQYF TGTGCCAGCAGCTTAGTAGTGGCGGGGATGACAGATACGCAGTATTTT NA NA TRBJ2-3 16 TRBV11-2
CASSEGGRAYEQYF TGTGCCAGCAGTGAAGGTGGGAGGGCCTACGAGCAGTACTTC TRBD2 NA TRBJ2-7 14 TRBV6-1
CASSVGGGQSYGYTF TGTGCCAGCAGCGTAGGAGGGGGACAAAGCTATGGCTACACCTTC NA NA TRBJ1-2 15 TRBV9
CASSAFGGGSDEQFF TGTGCCAGCAGCGCGTTTGGCGGGGGGAGCGATGAGCAGTTCTTC TRBD2 few TRBJ2-1 15 TRBV5-4
CASSYSRDNSNQPQHF TGTGCCAGCAGTTACAGTCGGGACAATAGCAATCAGCCCCAGCATTTT NA NA TRBJ1-5 16 TRBV6-6
CAISESGGQSLGRAEAFF TGTGCCATCAGTGAGTCGGGCGGACAGTCGCTAGGGAGGGCTGAAGCTTTCTTT NA once TRBJ1-1 18 TRBV10-3
CASSFSVQGGYEQYF TGTGCCAGCAGTTTCTCGGTGCAGGGGGGATACGAGCAGTACTTC NA few TRBJ2-7 15 TRBV28
CASSRGIVRLNEKLFF TGTGCCAGCAGCCGAGGAATTGTGCGGCTTAATGAAAAACTGTTTTTT NA NA TRBJ1-4 16 TRBV14
CAATSGSWGEQFF TGTGCCGCAACTAGCGGGAGTTGGGGTGAGCAGTTCTTC TRBD2 NA TRBJ2-1 13 TRBV15
CASSVGPNQNQPQHF TGTGCCAGCAGCGTGGGGCCTAACCAAAATCAGCCCCAGCATTTT NA once TRBJ1-5 15 TRBV9
CASSLRPGTGEAFF TGTGCCAGCAGTTTAAGGCCCGGGACAGGCGAAGCTTTCTTT TRBD1 NA TRBJ1-1 14 TRBV28
CASSLARGRETQYF TGTGCCAGCAGCTTGGCGAGAGGGCGGGAGACCCAGTACTTC NA NA TRBJ2-5 14 TRBV5-4
CASPRPGGGEQFF TGTGCCAGCCCCAGGCCCGGGGGAGGTGAGCAGTTCTTC NA NA TRBJ2-1 13 TRBV18
CASGQGGEKLFF TGTGCCAGCGGACAGGGCGGTGAAAAACTGTTTTTT TRBD1 NA TRBJ1-4 12 TRBV4-2
CASSLQRVSSYNEQFF TGTGCCAGCAGCTTACAGCGGGTGAGCTCCTACAATGAGCAGTTCTTC NA NA TRBJ2-1 16 TRBV5-6
CASSVENRVNGYTF TGTGCCAGCAGCGTAGAGAACAGGGTGAATGGCTACACCTTC NA NA TRBJ1-2 14 TRBV9
CASSFRLAGAYEQYF TGTGCCAGCAGCTTTCGGTTAGCGGGGGCCTACGAGCAGTACTTC TRBD2 NA TRBJ2-7 15 TRBV7-9
CASSERGLAISYEQYF TGTGCCAGCAGTGAACGAGGACTAGCGATCTCCTACGAGCAGTACTTC TRBD2 NA TRBJ2-7 16 TRBV2
CASSSDINQPQHF TGTGCCAGCAGTTCGGACATAAATCAGCCCCAGCATTTT NA NA TRBJ1-5 13 TRBV11-2
CSASRATEAFF TGCAGTGCTTCCAGGGCCACTGAAGCTTTCTTT NA few TRBJ1-1 11 TRBV20-1
CASSYGGSYEQYF TGTGCCAGCAGCTACGGTGGTTCCTACGAGCAGTACTTC NA NA TRBJ2-7 13 TRBV16
CASSHSGLAPETQYF TGCGCCAGCAGCCATTCAGGACTAGCCCCGGAGACCCAGTACTTC TRBD2 NA TRBJ2-5 15 TRBV4-1
CASSFRLGEGFNEQYF TGTGCCAGCAGCTTTCGTCTTGGTGAGGGTTTCAACGAGCAGTACTTC NA NA TRBJ2-7 16 TRBV5-6
CASSSRTSHSYEQYF TGTGCCAGCAGTTCTCGGACTAGCCACTCCTACGAGCAGTACTTC TRBD2 NA TRBJ2-7 15 TRBV2
CASSLGAGGYSAQHF TGTGCCAGCAGCTTAGGGGCGGGGGGGTATTCGGCCCAGCATTTT NA NA TRBJ1-5 15 TRBV7-2
CASRLNTEAFF TGTGCCAGCCGACTCAACACTGAAGCTTTCTTT NA few TRBJ1-1 11 TRBV6-1
CASSPSTGKDEQYF TGTGCCAGCAGCCCTTCGACAGGGAAGGACGAGCAGTACTTC TRBD1 NA TRBJ2-7 14 TRBV9
CASSLARRGSKGYTF TGTGCCAGCAGCTTAGCGCGTCGAGGTTCTAAGGGCTACACCTTC NA NA TRBJ1-2 15 TRBV7-9
CASSQEAGANEQFF TGCGCCAGCAGCCAAGAAGCGGGGGCCAATGAGCAGTTCTTC TRBD2 NA TRBJ2-1 14 TRBV4-1
CASSLSGQGTDTQYF TGTGCCAGCAGCTTGTCCGGACAGGGGACAGATACGCAGTATTTT TRBD1 NA TRBJ2-3 15 TRBV5-4
CAISGSRDRVSIGYTF TGTGCCATCAGTGGTTCTCGGGACAGGGTGTCAATTGGCTACACCTTC TRBD1 NA TRBJ1-2 16 TRBV10-3
CASSLYSLAGGTDTQYF TGTGCCAGCAGTTTATACTCTCTAGCGGGGGGCACAGATACGCAGTATTTT TRBD2 NA TRBJ2-3 17 TRBV27
CASSLSQGARDYGYTF TGTGCCAGCAGTTTATCTCAGGGGGCTCGGGATTATGGCTACACCTTC TRBD1 NA TRBJ1-2 16 TRBV28
CASSLSVTSYEQYF TGTGCCAGCAGTTTATCGGTCACGAGCTACGAGCAGTACTTC NA once TRBJ2-7 14 TRBV28